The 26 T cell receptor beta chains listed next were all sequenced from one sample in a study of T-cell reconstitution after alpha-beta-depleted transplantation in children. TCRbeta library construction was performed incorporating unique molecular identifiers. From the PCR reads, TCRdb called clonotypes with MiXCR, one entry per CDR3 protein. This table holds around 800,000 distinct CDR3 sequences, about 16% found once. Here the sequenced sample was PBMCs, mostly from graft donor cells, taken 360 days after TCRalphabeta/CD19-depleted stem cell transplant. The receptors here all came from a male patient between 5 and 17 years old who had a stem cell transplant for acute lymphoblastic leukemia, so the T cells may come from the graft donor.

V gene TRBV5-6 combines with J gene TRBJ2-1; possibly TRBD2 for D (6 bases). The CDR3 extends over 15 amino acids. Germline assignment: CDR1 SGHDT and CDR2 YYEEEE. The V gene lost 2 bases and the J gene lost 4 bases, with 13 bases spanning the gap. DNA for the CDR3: TGTGCCAGCAGCTTTGCGGCTAGCGCGTACAATGAGCAGTTCTTC. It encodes CASSFAASAYNEQFF.

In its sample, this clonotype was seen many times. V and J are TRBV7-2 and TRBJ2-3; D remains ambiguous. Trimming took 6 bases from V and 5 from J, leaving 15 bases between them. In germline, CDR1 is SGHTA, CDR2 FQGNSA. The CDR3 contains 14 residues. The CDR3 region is CASRHIGPVDTQYF. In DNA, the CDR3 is TGTGCCAGCAGACACATCGGACCAGTAGATACGCAGTATTTT. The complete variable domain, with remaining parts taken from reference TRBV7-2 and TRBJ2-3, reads GAGVSQSPSNKVTEKGKDVELRCDPISGHTALYWYRQSLGQGLEFLIYFQGNSAPDKSGLPSDRFSAERTGGSVSTLTIQRTQQEDSAVYLCASRHIGPVDTQYFGPGTRLTVL.

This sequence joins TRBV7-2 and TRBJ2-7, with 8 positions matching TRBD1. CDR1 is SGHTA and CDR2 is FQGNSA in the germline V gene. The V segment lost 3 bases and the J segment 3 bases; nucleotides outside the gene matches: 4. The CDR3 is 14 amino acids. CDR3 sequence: CASSFRGRFYEQYF. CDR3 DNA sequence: TGTGCCAGCAGCTTCAGGGGGCGATTCTACGAGCAGTACTTC.

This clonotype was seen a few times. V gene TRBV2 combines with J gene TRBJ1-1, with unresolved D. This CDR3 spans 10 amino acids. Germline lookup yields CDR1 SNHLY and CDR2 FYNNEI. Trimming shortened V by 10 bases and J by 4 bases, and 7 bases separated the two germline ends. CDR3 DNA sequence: TGTGCCATTACTGCCACTGAAGCTTTCTTT. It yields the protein CAITATEAFF. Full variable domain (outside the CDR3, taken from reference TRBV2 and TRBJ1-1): EPEVTQTPSHQVTQMGQEVILRCVPISNHLYFYWYRQILGQKVEFLVSFYNNEISEKSEIFDDQFSVERPDGSNFTLKIRSTKLEDSAMYFCAITATEAFFGQGTRLTVV.

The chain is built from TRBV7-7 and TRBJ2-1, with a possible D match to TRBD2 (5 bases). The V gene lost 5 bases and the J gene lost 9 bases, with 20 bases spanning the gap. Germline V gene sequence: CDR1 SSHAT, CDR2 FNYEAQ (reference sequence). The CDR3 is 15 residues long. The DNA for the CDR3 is TGTGCCAGCAGCGAGACTACTGGTTCCGGCGGTGAGCAGTTCTTC. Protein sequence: CASSETTGSGGEQFF. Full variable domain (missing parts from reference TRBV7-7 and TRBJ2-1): GAGVSQSPRYKVTKRGQDVTLRCDPISSHATLYWYQQALGQGPEFLTYFNYEAQPDKSGLPSDRFSAERPEGSISTLTIQRTEQRDSAMYRCASSETTGSGGEQFFGPGTRLTVL.

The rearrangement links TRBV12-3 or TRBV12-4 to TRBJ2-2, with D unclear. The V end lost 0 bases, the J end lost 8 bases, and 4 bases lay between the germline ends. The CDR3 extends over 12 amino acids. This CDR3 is CASSLAEGELFF. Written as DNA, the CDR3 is TGTGCCAGCAGTTTAGCGGAGGGGGAGCTGTTTTTT.

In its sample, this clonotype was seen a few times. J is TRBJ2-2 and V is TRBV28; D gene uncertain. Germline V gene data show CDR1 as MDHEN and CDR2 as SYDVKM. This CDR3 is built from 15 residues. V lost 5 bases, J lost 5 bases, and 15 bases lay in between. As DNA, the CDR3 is TGTGCCAGCAGTCACGGGCTGCTGTCGACCGGGGAGCTGTTTTTT. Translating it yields CASSHGLLSTGELFF.

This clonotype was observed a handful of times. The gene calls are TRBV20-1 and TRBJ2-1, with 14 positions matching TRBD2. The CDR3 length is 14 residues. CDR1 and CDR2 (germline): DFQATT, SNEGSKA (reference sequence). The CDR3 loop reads CTTGLAGVDNEQFF. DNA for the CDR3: TGCACTACGGGACTAGCGGGAGTAGACAATGAGCAGTTCTTC.

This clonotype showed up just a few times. The CDR3 loop reads CASSWTSENTGELFF. CDR3 nucleotide sequence: TGTGCCAGCAGTTGGACTAGCGAAAACACCGGGGAGCTGTTTTTT. The chain recombines TRBV9 with TRBJ2-2, with 9 nucleotides matching TRBD2. V trimming: 5 bases; J trimming: 2 bases; junction bases outside the gene matches: 4. CDR1 is SGDLS, CDR2 YYNGEE, per germline. The CDR3 sequence is 15 residues long.

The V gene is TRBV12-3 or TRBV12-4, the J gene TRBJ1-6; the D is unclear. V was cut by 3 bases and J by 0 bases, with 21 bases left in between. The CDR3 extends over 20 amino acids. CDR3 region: CASSLGRLLLASSYNSPLHF. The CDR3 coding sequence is TGTGCCAGCAGTTTGGGAAGGTTACTACTAGCGAGCTCCTATAATTCACCCCTCCACTTT.

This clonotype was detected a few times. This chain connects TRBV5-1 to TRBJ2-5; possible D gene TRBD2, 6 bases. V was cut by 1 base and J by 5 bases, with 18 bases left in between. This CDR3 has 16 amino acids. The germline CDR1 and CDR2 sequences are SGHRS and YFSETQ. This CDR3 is CASSLSIRDLDETQYF. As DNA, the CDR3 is TGCGCCAGCAGCTTGTCCATCCGGGACTTGGATGAGACCCAGTACTTC.

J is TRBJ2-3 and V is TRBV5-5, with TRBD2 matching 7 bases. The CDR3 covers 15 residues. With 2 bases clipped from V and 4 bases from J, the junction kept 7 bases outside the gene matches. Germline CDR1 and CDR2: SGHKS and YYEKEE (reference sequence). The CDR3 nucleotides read TGTGCCAGCAGCTTAGCACTGCGGGAGCCAGATACGCAGTATTTT. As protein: CASSLALREPDTQYF. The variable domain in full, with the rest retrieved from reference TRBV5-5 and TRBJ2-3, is DAGVTQSPTHLIKTRGQQVTLRCSPISGHKSVSWYQQVLGQGPQFIFQYYEKEERGRGNFPDRFSARQFPNYSSELNVNALLLGDSALYLCASSLALREPDTQYFGPGTRLTVL.

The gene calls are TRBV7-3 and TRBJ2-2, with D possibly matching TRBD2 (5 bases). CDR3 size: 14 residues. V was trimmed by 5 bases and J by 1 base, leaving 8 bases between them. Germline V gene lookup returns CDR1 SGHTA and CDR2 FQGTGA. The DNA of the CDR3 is TGTGCCAGCAGCCACGGGGTGAACACCGGGGAGCTGTTTTTT. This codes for CASSHGVNTGELFF.

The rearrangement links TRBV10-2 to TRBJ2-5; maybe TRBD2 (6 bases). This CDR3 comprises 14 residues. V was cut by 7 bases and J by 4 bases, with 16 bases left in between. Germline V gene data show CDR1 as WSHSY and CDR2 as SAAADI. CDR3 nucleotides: TGCGCCAGCACGGGTCCGGGAGAGGTAGAGACCCAGTACTTC. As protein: CASTGPGEVETQYF.

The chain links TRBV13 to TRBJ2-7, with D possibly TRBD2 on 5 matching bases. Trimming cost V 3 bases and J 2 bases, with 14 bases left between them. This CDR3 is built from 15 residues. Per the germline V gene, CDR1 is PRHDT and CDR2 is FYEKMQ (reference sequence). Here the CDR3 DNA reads TGTGCCAGCAGCTTCGGTAAGGGAGCACCCTACGAGCAGTACTTC. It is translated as CASSFGKGAPYEQYF.

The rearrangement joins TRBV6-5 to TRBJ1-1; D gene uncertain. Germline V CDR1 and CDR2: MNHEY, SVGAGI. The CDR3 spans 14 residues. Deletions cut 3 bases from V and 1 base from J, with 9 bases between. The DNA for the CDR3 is TGTGCCAGCAGTTATGGGATCCGGAACACTGAAGCTTTCTTT. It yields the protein CASSYGIRNTEAFF.

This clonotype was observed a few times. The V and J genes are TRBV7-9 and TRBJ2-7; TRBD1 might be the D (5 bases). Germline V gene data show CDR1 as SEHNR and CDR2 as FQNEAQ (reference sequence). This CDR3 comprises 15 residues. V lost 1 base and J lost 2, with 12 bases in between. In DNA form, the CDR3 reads TGTGCCAGCAGCTTAGGACAGACCCCCCCCTACGAGCAGTACTTC. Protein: CASSLGQTPPYEQYF.

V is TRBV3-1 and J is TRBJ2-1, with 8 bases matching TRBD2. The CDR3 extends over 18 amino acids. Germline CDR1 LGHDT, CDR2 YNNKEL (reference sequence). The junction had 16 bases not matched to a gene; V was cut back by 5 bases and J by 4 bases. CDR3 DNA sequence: TGTGCCAGCAGCGTAGTTAGCGGGACCCTCACCCGTTACAATGAGCAGTTCTTC. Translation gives CASSVVSGTLTRYNEQFF.

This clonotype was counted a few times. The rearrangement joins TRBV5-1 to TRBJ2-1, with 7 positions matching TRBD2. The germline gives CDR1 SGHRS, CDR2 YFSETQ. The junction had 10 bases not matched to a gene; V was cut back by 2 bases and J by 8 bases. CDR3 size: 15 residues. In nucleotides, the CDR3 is TGCGCCAGCAGCTTAATCAGCGGGGAATCATATGAGCAGTTCTTC. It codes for CASSLISGESYEQFF.

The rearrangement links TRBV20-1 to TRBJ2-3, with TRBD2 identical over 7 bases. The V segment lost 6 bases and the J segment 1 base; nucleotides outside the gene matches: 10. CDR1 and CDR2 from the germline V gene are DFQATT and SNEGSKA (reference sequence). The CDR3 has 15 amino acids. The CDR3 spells CSARLRGKGTDTQYF. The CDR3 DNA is TGCAGTGCCCGCTTGCGGGGGAAGGGCACAGATACGCAGTATTTT.

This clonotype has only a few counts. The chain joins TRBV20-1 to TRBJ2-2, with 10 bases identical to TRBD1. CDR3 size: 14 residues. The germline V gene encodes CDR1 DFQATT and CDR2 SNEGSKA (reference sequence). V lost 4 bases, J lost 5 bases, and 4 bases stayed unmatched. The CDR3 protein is CSATDRGRTGELFF. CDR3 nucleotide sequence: TGCAGTGCTACAGACAGGGGGCGGACCGGGGAGCTGTTTTTT.

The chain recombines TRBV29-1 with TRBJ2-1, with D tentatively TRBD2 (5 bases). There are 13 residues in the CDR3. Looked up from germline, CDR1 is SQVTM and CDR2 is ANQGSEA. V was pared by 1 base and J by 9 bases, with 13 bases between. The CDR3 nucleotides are TGCAGCGTTGAAGCGACGGGGATCGGTGAGCAGTTCTTC. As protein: CSVEATGIGEQFF.

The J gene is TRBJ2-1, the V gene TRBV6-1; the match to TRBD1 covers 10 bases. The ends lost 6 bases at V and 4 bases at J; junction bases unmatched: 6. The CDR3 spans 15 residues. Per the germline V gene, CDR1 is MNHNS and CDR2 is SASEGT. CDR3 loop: CASRIDRGPYNEQFF. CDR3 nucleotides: TGTGCCAGCAGGATCGACAGGGGGCCTTACAATGAGCAGTTCTTC.

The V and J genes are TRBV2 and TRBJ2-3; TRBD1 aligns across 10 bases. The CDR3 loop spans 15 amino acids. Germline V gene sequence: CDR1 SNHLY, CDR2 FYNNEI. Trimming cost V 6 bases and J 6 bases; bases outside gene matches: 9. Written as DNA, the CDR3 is TGTGCCAGCAGCCCCGGGACAGGGGCGATGGATACGCAGTATTTT. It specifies CASSPGTGAMDTQYF.

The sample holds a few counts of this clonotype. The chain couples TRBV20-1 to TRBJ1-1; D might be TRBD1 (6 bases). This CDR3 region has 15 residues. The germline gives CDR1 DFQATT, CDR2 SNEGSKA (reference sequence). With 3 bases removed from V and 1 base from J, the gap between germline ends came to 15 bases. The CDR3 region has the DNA TGCAGTGCTAGGATCAGGGGCAGGACGAACACTGAAGCTTTCTTT. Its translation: CSARIRGRTNTEAFF.

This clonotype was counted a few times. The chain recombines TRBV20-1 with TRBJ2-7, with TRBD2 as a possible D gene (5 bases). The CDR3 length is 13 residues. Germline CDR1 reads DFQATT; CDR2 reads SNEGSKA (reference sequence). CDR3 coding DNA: TGCAGCCCTCCCGGGGTTAGGCCCTACGAGCAGTACTTC. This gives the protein CSPPGVRPYEQYF.